What follows is one TCR beta chain and its context. Its target is unknown. This sample was included in a study of cytomegalovirus exposure and HLA in healthy donors. Regarding the study as a whole: The classifier reportedly diagnosed cytomegalovirus status with high specificity and sensitivity.

Produced via immunoSEQ multiplex PCR; TCRdb's table is partial and in-frame only. The sample contains about 260,000 clones, 90% of which appear only once. The germline gives CDR1 SEHNR, CDR2 FQNEAQ (reference sequence). With V trimmed by 5 bases and J by 6 bases, 3 bases remained unmatched. This CDR3 contains 12 residues. The clonotype originates from a woman in her 30s in good health and CMV-seronegative. The chain combines TRBV7-9 with TRBJ2-7, with 8 bases that match TRBD1. Sequenced input: PBMCs. Written as DNA, the CDR3 is TGTGCCAGCAGCCGAGACAGGGGCGAGCAGTACTTC. It codes for CASSRDRGEQYF.